This entry lists 4 T cell receptor beta chains sequenced from one sample in a study of response to subunit inactivated influenza vaccine. One entry per CDR3 protein results from TCRdb running MiXCR on the RT-PCR reads. The table shows around 520,000 distinct CDR3 sequences, with 12% occurring only once. The sample in question was PBMCs from blood, obtained on the day of vaccination. These receptors all stem from a man in his fifties who received an inactivated influenza vaccine.

The chain has TRBV4-1 and TRBJ2-5; no firm D call. V was clipped by 0 bases and J by 0 bases, with 11 bases between them. Germline values: CDR1 MGHRA, CDR2 YSYEKL. CDR3 length: 16 amino acids. CDR3 in amino acids: CASSQEGGTDQETQYF. CDR3 in DNA: TGCGCCAGCAGCCAAGAAGGCGGCACGGACCAAGAGACCCAGTACTTC.

The chain carries TRBV6-2 or TRBV6-3 and TRBJ1-2; D is ambiguous. The germline V gene has CDR1 MNHEY and CDR2 SVGEGT. This CDR3 is built from 14 residues. The V gene lost 0 bases and the J gene lost 5 bases, with 10 bases spanning the gap. The DNA of the CDR3 is TGTGCCAGCAGTTACTCGTCTAGAGAGTATGGCTACACCTTC. It is translated as CASSYSSREYGYTF.

Here the CDR3 DNA reads TGTGCCAGCAGCCCCCTGATAAGGGAAAAACTGTTTTTT. Protein product: CASSPLIREKLFF. The J gene is TRBJ1-4, the V gene TRBV3-1; no clear D gene. Per the germline V gene, CDR1 is LGHDT and CDR2 is YNNKEL (reference sequence). V was trimmed by 4 bases and J by 8 bases, leaving 11 bases between them. The length of the CDR3 is 13 residues.

This clonotype has only a few counts. V is TRBV29-1 and J is TRBJ2-1; a possible D gene is TRBD2 (5 bases). The CDR3 spans 14 residues. The V gene's germline CDR1 is SQVTM and CDR2 ANQGSEA. V lost 4 bases, J lost 0 bases, and 10 bases lay in between. CDR3 DNA: TGCAGCGTTGGTCTCGGGGTCTCCTACAATGAGCAGTTCTTC. This sequence encodes CSVGLGVSYNEQFF.